What follows describes a single TCR beta chain. The antigen this receptor binds is unknown. A much larger clonotype is one base distant, so this may be a read error. Libraries came from RT-PCR. These reads were obtained on an Illumina HiSeq 2500. Starting from the raw public reads, TCRdb applied fastp trimming at Q25, assembled clones with MiXCR and retained in-frame beta chains. Identical CDR3 proteins give one entry, which carries the most common genes and DNA. For this sample the table gives roughly 650,000 distinct CDR3 sequences, of which 15% to 19% were detected only once. Of the sample, under 14% is held by the ten largest clones. These data belong to a study of response to subunit inactivated influenza vaccine (dated by TCRdb to 2017 to 2018). Describing the broader study: Deep quantitative profiling of the T cell receptor repertoire was used in the study to follow responses to a trivalent subunit inactivated influenza vaccine. Paper-wide results and their limitations: The authors proposed that each seasonal influenza vaccination may bring in only a limited number of new T cells.

For CDR1 and CDR2, the germline V gene lists ENHRY and SYGVKD. The V and J ends are trimmed by 6 bases and 7 bases, leaving 9 bases between them. Inclusive of the bounding cysteine and phenylalanine, the CDR3 is 11 residues long. This entry keeps only the CDR3 DNA: 33 bases, framed from base 1. The sequence was obtained from a man aged 50-60 years who received an inactivated influenza vaccine. Donor details come from another sample of the same person, matched by shared clones. This sample comprised PBMCs from blood, obtained 11 to 12 days after vaccination. The rearranged segments are TRBV10-3 and TRBJ1-2; no D gene can be assigned with confidence. The CDR3 is CAISDAAGYTF. The nucleotide sequence is TGTGCCATCAGCGATGCAGCTGGCTACACCTTC.